A selection of T cell receptor beta chains follows, all from one sample in a study of blood T cell repertoires in COVID-19. Libraries were prepared by immunoSEQ multiplex PCR; TCRdb keeps only in-frame clonotypes and omits some of them. The table includes roughly 200,000 clones, 75% to 90% detected once. The sequencing sample was made of PBMCs or T cells enriched from blood (not recorded which). The receptors originated from a man aged 25 to 40 who had recovered from COVID-19. Each CDR3 is given with its conserved first and last residue. D genes are given only for firm matches. Only part of the rows carry a size: once, few, many, or a class if the clone is expanded.

D gene: .
clone size: .
J gene: TRBJ1-2
V gene: TRBV7-9
CDR3 protein: CASSLNRDYGYTF
CDR3 DNA: TGTGCCAGCAGCTTAAACAGGGACTATGGCTACACCTTC

D gene: .
clone size: .
J gene: TRBJ1-3
V gene: TRBV4-1
CDR3 protein: CASSQPGQVSGNTIYF
CDR3 DNA: TGCGCCAGCAGCCAACCCGGACAAGTCTCTGGAAACACCATATATTTT

D gene: .
clone size: .
J gene: TRBJ1-1
V gene: TRBV30
CDR3 protein: CAWSVRWRVGVMNTEAFF
CDR3 DNA: TGTGCCTGGAGTGTACGGTGGAGGGTAGGAGTAATGAACACTGAAGCTTTCTTT

D gene: .
clone size: .
J gene: TRBJ1-5
V gene: TRBV5-4
CDR3 protein: CASSSYLRERNQPQHF
CDR3 DNA: TGTGCCAGCAGCAGTTATCTCAGGGAACGCAATCAGCCCCAGCATTTT

D gene: TRBD1
clone size: .
J gene: TRBJ2-2
V gene: TRBV11-2
CDR3 protein: CASSLMAPTGPGELFF
CDR3 DNA: TGTGCCAGCAGCTTAATGGCTCCGACAGGGCCCGGGGAGCTGTTTTTT

D gene: .
clone size: once
J gene: TRBJ2-2
V gene: TRBV4-1
CDR3 protein: CASRTANTGELFF
CDR3 DNA: TGCGCCAGTCGGACAGCGAACACCGGGGAGCTGTTTTTT

D gene: .
clone size: .
J gene: TRBJ2-2
V gene: TRBV6-5
CDR3 protein: CASSPPGTGELFF
CDR3 DNA: TGTGCCAGCAGCCCCCCAGGGACCGGGGAGCTGTTTTTT

D gene: .
clone size: .
J gene: TRBJ1-6
V gene: TRBV25-1
CDR3 protein: CASSTLQGSPLHF
CDR3 DNA: TGTGCCAGCAGTACTTTACAGGGCTCACCCCTCCACTTT

D gene: .
clone size: .
J gene: TRBJ2-7
V gene: TRBV5-1
CDR3 protein: CASSYGDGQTYEQYF
CDR3 DNA: TGCGCCAGCAGCTACGGTGACGGACAGACCTACGAGCAGTACTTC

D gene: TRBD1
clone size: .
J gene: TRBJ1-6
V gene: TRBV2
CDR3 protein: CASSERDSGSPLHF
CDR3 DNA: TGTGCCAGCAGTGAAAGGGACAGCGGGTCACCCCTCCACTTT

D gene: TRBD2
clone size: .
J gene: TRBJ2-7
V gene: TRBV3-1/TRBV3-2
CDR3 protein: CASSYSGRVTYEQYF
CDR3 DNA: TGTGCCAGCAGCTATAGCGGGAGGGTCACCTACGAGCAGTACTTC

D gene: .
clone size: .
J gene: TRBJ2-5
V gene: TRBV15
CDR3 protein: CASPEQGKETQYF
CDR3 DNA: TGTGCCAGCCCGGAACAGGGTAAGGAGACCCAGTACTTC

D gene: .
clone size: .
J gene: TRBJ2-5
V gene: TRBV21-1
CDR3 protein: CASSKGGTGGGETQYF
CDR3 DNA: TGTGCCAGCAGCAAAGGGGGCACAGGGGGCGGAGAGACCCAGTACTTC

D gene: TRBD1
clone size: .
J gene: TRBJ2-2
V gene: TRBV2
CDR3 protein: CASSEATGWSGELFF
CDR3 DNA: TGTGCCAGCAGTGAGGCGACAGGGTGGTCCGGGGAGCTGTTTTTT

D gene: .
clone size: .
J gene: TRBJ1-1
V gene: TRBV28
CDR3 protein: CASSSTGLNTEAFF
CDR3 DNA: TGTGCCAGCAGTTCGACAGGCTTGAACACTGAAGCTTTCTTT

D gene: TRBD1
clone size: .
J gene: TRBJ2-5
V gene: TRBV14
CDR3 protein: CASSQDFGTGVETQYF
CDR3 DNA: TGTGCCAGCAGCCAAGATTTTGGGACAGGGGTTGAGACCCAGTACTTC

D gene: TRBD1
clone size: .
J gene: TRBJ2-3
V gene: TRBV24-1
CDR3 protein: CATSDRTGGSDTQYF
CDR3 DNA: TGTGCCACCAGTGACCGGACAGGGGGGTCAGATACGCAGTATTTT

D gene: TRBD2
clone size: .
J gene: TRBJ2-1
V gene: TRBV11-1
CDR3 protein: CASSLVAGVFPEQFF
CDR3 DNA: TGTGCCAGCAGCTTAGTAGCGGGAGTTTTTCCTGAGCAGTTCTTC

D gene: .
clone size: .
J gene: TRBJ2-1
V gene: TRBV28
CDR3 protein: CASSFHGGRNEQFF
CDR3 DNA: TGTGCCAGCAGTTTCCACGGAGGGCGAAATGAGCAGTTCTTC

D gene: TRBD1
clone size: .
J gene: TRBJ2-5
V gene: TRBV5-1
CDR3 protein: CASRAGQGFQETQYF
CDR3 DNA: TGCGCCAGCAGGGCGGGACAGGGGTTCCAAGAGACCCAGTACTTC

D gene: TRBD1
clone size: .
J gene: TRBJ1-1
V gene: TRBV5-5
CDR3 protein: CASSRAQGAGTEAFF
CDR3 DNA: TGTGCCAGCAGCCGGGCACAGGGGGCAGGCACTGAAGCTTTCTTT

D gene: .
clone size: .
J gene: TRBJ1-1
V gene: TRBV4-2
CDR3 protein: CASSQEKGSGDEAFF
CDR3 DNA: TGTGCCAGCAGCCAAGAGAAAGGTTCGGGTGATGAAGCTTTCTTT

D gene: TRBD2
clone size: .
J gene: TRBJ2-7
V gene: TRBV6-2/TRBV6-3
CDR3 protein: CASTPSGGKREDAYEQYF
CDR3 DNA: TGTGCCAGCACCCCAAGTGGGGGGAAGCGGGAGGACGCCTACGAGCAGTACTTC

D gene: .
clone size: .
J gene: TRBJ2-1
V gene: TRBV29-1
CDR3 protein: CSALSWLGAEGEQFF
CDR3 DNA: TGCAGCGCATTAAGCTGGCTGGGGGCGGAAGGTGAGCAGTTCTTC

D gene: .
clone size: .
J gene: TRBJ2-2
V gene: TRBV9
CDR3 protein: CASSVEQQGTGELFF
CDR3 DNA: TGTGCCAGCAGCGTAGAACAGCAAGGCACCGGGGAGCTGTTTTTT